The rows below give T cell receptor beta chains drawn from one sample of a study of shared clonotypes between healthy human individuals. This table comes from immunoSEQ multiplex PCR, and its TCRdb copy is limited to in-frame clones, with some not included. Of some 500,000 clones in the sample, roughly 95% were seen once. The sample taken for sequencing was naive CD4+ T cells sorted from blood. These receptor sequences come from a woman in her twenties or thirties in good health. Each CDR3 is given with its conserved first and last residue. D genes are given only for firm matches.

>TRBV2|TRBD2|TRBJ2-1
CASRKTSPDNEQFF
>TRBV7-9|-|TRBJ2-7
CASSFGSEQYF
>TRBV29-1|-|TRBJ1-2
CSAVLRATRNYGYTF
>TRBV2|-|TRBJ2-5
CASSEAELQETQYF
>TRBV28|-|TRBJ1-4
CASSLTTTNEKLFF
>TRBV6-1|-|TRBJ1-1
CASSLTEGTEAFF
>TRBV2|TRBD1|TRBJ2-1
CASRDRGREGEQFF
>TRBV2|-|-
CASRATGPSYEQYF
>TRBV28|TRBD1|TRBJ1-1
CATIPTGGVTEAFF
>TRBV10-3|TRBD2|TRBJ2-2
CAISGVSGIGRTGELFF
>TRBV5-4|TRBD2|TRBJ2-5
CASSPGLAGGDQETQYF
>TRBV19|-|TRBJ1-5
CASSIFGQPQHF
>TRBV6-1|-|TRBJ2-3
CASSEEGLTDTQYF
>TRBV7-9|-|TRBJ1-4
CASSLRGPTNEKLFF
>TRBV28|-|TRBJ2-7
CATRTRLGERYF
>TRBV5-4|-|TRBJ2-5
CASSLDQGETQYF
>TRBV7-6|TRBD2|TRBJ2-1
CASSVSRTSNEQFF
>TRBV27|TRBD1|TRBJ1-1
CASSNIQGARSEAFF
>TRBV18|-|TRBJ2-1
CASSAQGGTPRDNEQFF
>TRBV11-2|TRBD1|TRBJ1-4
CASSYYGQGLEGKLFF
>TRBV2|-|TRBJ2-1
CASSYDTYNEQFF
>TRBV28|-|TRBJ1-1
CASSLQGNPDTEAFF
>TRBV5-1|-|TRBJ2-5
CASSFRPPRGWETQYF
>TRBV5-1|-|TRBJ1-1
CASSFTTGRNTEAFF
>TRBV5-1|-|TRBJ1-1
CASSLAGEAFF
>TRBV30|-|TRBJ2-7
CAWRETSSSYEQYF
>TRBV6-6|-|TRBJ2-1
CASEGRTAEQFF
>TRBV29-1|TRBD2|TRBJ2-3
CSVDPGGDTQYF
>TRBV7-8|-|TRBJ2-7
CASSFYEIGEAERRYEQYF
>TRBV2|TRBD1|TRBJ2-5
CASSLTGNQETQYF
>TRBV7-9|-|TRBJ2-2
CASSLDARGTGELFF
>TRBV20-1|-|TRBJ1-2
CSALKGDGYTF
>TRBV4-1|-|TRBJ1-2
CASSQERGYYGYTF
>TRBV5-1|-|TRBJ1-2
CASSLYSENYGYTF
>TRBV30|TRBD2|TRBJ2-1
CAWRPRLADNEQFF
>TRBV6-5|-|TRBJ1-1
CASSYSRGRTEAFF
>TRBV11-2|-|TRBJ1-1
CASSLGASMNTEAFF
>TRBV11-3|-|TRBJ2-4
CASSPDKNIQYF
>TRBV7-2|TRBD1|TRBJ2-7
CASSHRDRAGTNSYEQYF
>TRBV6-5|-|TRBJ2-1
CASRRDRNSYNEQFF
>TRBV28|-|TRBJ1-6
CASSFTAFLHNSPLHF
>TRBV28|-|TRBJ2-7
CASRRTGSYEQYF
>TRBV5-1|-|TRBJ2-1
CASSLAVSNNEQFF